The 14 T cell receptor beta chains below come from one sample, sequenced in a study of CD8 T cells in ankylosing spondylitis. TCRdb itself ran the 5' RACE reads through MiXCR, one entry per CDR3 protein. This sample has about 240,000 distinct CDR3 sequences; more than 20% occur once, and the top ten carry 0.61%. Sequencing was performed on blood, either unsorted or a sorted T cell fraction (not recorded which). All receptors come from a male donor with ankylosing spondylitis or in good health (not recorded which).

This clonotype was recorded at least ten times. The rearrangement joins TRBV5-5 to TRBJ2-5; no reliable D call. This CDR3 has 14 amino acids. Trimming left V 1 base short and J 4 bases short, with 11 bases between. In germline, CDR1 is SGHKS, CDR2 YYEKEE (reference sequence). The CDR3 coding sequence is TGTGCCAGCAGCTTGACGGGCACGTTAGAGACCCAGTACTTC. It yields the protein CASSLTGTLETQYF.

The chain couples TRBV30 to TRBJ2-1, with a weak D call TRBD2 (6 bases). The CDR3 is 13 residues long. CDR1 is GTSNPN, CDR2 SVGIG, per germline (reference sequence). CDR3 DNA: TGTGCTTGGGGAGGTACGCTCTACAATGAGCAGTTCTTC. Translation gives CAWGGTLYNEQFF.

This clonotype showed up just a few times. J is TRBJ2-5 and V is TRBV29-1; D not resolved. The CDR3 consists of 12 residues. The V end lost 7 bases, the J end lost 3 bases, and 12 bases lay between the germline ends. Germline values: CDR1 SQVTM, CDR2 ANQGSEA. CDR3 DNA: TGCAGCGCCCAGCCGGTCGAAGAGACCCAGTACTTC. Translated: CSAQPVEETQYF. Complete variable domain (other parts from reference TRBV29-1 and TRBJ2-5): SAVISQKPSRDICQRGTSLTIQCQVDSQVTMMFWYRQQPGQSLTLIATANQGSEATYESGFVIDKFPISRPNLTFSTLTVSNMSPEDSSIYLCSAQPVEETQYFGPGTRLLVL.

This clonotype was recorded many times. The V and J genes are TRBV3-1 and TRBJ1-2, with 7 positions matching TRBD1. The CDR3 is made up of 16 amino acids. Trimming took 3 bases from V and 4 from J; bases not matched to a gene: 11. From germline, CDR1 is LGHDT and CDR2 YNNKEL (reference sequence). CDR3 amino acids: CASSQQSTGVGYGYTF. In DNA, the CDR3 is TGTGCCAGCAGCCAGCAATCCACAGGGGTGGGCTATGGCTACACCTTC.

The chain joins TRBV20-1 to TRBJ2-5; possible D gene TRBD1, 5 bases. This CDR3 is built from 14 residues. Germline V gives CDR1 DFQATT, CDR2 SNEGSKA (reference sequence). Trimming took off 3 bases at V and 0 bases at J, with 11 bases between the two ends. CDR3 residues: CSARADSHQETQYF. The CDR3 region has the DNA TGCAGTGCTAGGGCAGACAGCCACCAAGAGACCCAGTACTTC.

This clonotype was recorded many times. The rearrangement links TRBV7-9 to TRBJ2-3; 7 bases match TRBD2. The CDR3 sequence is 14 residues long. Per germline, CDR1 SEHNR and CDR2 FQNEAQ (reference sequence). Trimming removed 6 bases from V and 1 base from J; junction bases left unmatched: 4. The CDR3 DNA follows: TGTGCCAGCAGACTAGCGCTCGGCACAGATACGCAGTATTTT. As protein: CASRLALGTDTQYF.

The chain couples TRBV19 to TRBJ2-2, with TRBD1 matching over 11 bases. V gave up 5 bases and J gave up 8 bases; unmatched junction bases: 19. The CDR3 length is 19 residues. Germline V lookup: CDR1 LNHDA, CDR2 SQIVND (reference sequence). This CDR3 is CASSLGQGASRPHLGELFF. The CDR3 bases are TGTGCCAGTAGTCTCGGACAGGGGGCTTCACGCCCCCACCTGGGGGAGCTGTTTTTT.

The sample holds many counts of this clonotype. The chain links TRBV28 to TRBJ1-1; D is unclear. Germline V CDR1 and CDR2: MDHEN, SYDVKM. This CDR3 region has 15 residues. Trimming left V 10 bases short and J 0 bases short, with 18 bases between. The CDR3 DNA follows: TGTGCCACCCAGATCCCGGTACAGCTGAACACTGAAGCTTTCTTT. It codes for CATQIPVQLNTEAFF.

This clonotype occurred many times. The chain is built from TRBV7-9 and TRBJ1-2; TRBD1 might be the D (5 bases). The germline V gene has CDR1 SEHNR and CDR2 FQNEAQ (reference sequence). This CDR3 has 12 residues. Trimming removed 3 bases from V and 6 bases from J, with 8 bases in between. The CDR3 sequence: CASSFRADGYTF. DNA for the CDR3: TGTGCCAGCAGCTTCAGGGCGGATGGCTACACCTTC.

This clonotype was detected ten times or more. J is TRBJ2-2 and V is TRBV6-1; no clear D gene. Germline loops: CDR1 MNHNS, CDR2 SASEGT. Between the trimmed V and J ends, which lost 6 bases and 2 bases, there was a span of 7 bases. The CDR3 extends over 13 amino acids. The DNA for the CDR3 is TGTGCCAGCAGCCCCGAAAACACCGGGGAGCTGTTTTTT. Translating it yields CASSPENTGELFF.

In this sample, this clonotype turned up a few times. The CDR3 region is CASSWGLGNTEAFF. The DNA for the CDR3 is TGTGCCAGCAGTTGGGGACTAGGGAACACTGAAGCTTTCTTT. The chain has TRBV12-3 or TRBV12-4 and TRBJ1-1; D is possibly TRBD1 (5 bases). The CDR3 is 14 residues long. Trimming stripped 4 bases from V and 1 base from J, with 10 bases between.

The genes are TRBV20-1 and TRBJ1-2; TRBD1 might be the D (6 bases). Trimming stripped 6 bases from V and 5 bases from J, with 19 bases between. The length of the CDR3 is 14 residues. Germline V CDR1 and CDR2: DFQATT, SNEGSKA (reference sequence). The DNA of the CDR3 is TGCAGTGCCCCCGTGTGGGGGGCGGAATATGGCTACACCTTC. Its translation is CSAPVWGAEYGYTF.

V usage is TRBV10-3 and J usage is TRBJ2-1, with 9 positions matching TRBD2. Germline values: CDR1 ENHRY, CDR2 SYGVKD. This CDR3 contains 16 residues. J was trimmed by 4 bases and V by 2 bases; bases with no gene match: 6. The DNA of the CDR3 is TGTGCCATCAGTGAGCTACCTAGCGGGGAATACAATGAGCAGTTCTTC. It encodes CAISELPSGEYNEQFF.

This clonotype was seen ten or more times. The chain employs TRBV20-1 and TRBJ1-5; the D is unclear. CDR3 length: 14 residues. Germline V gene sequence: CDR1 DFQATT, CDR2 SNEGSKA (reference sequence). Trimming cost V 2 bases and J 5 bases, with 13 bases left between them. The CDR3 coding sequence is TGCAGTGCTAGAAGGGAGGGTGGCTATCAGCCCCAGCATTTT. Protein sequence: CSARREGGYQPQHF.